Included here is one TCR beta chain sequence, with context. These data originate in a study of siplizumab effects on memory and regulatory T cells. Libraries were prepared by immunoSEQ multiplex PCR; TCRdb keeps only in-frame clonotypes and omits some of them. Here the sample spans over 60,000 clones, less than 95% being singletons. The receptor's source is a human donor in good health. Sequencing was carried out using CD8+ T cells sorted from blood.

The CDR3 DNA reads as TGTGCCAGCAGCACCCTCGAGGGACCCGGCAAGGATACGCAGTATTTT. Amino acid sequence: CASSTLEGPGKDTQYF. The chain joins TRBV9 to TRBJ2-3, with D tentatively TRBD1 or TRBD2 (5 bases each). From germline, CDR1 is SGDLS and CDR2 YYNGEE. The CDR3 contains 16 residues. The V end was cut by 4 bases, the J end by 6 bases, with 21 bases between.